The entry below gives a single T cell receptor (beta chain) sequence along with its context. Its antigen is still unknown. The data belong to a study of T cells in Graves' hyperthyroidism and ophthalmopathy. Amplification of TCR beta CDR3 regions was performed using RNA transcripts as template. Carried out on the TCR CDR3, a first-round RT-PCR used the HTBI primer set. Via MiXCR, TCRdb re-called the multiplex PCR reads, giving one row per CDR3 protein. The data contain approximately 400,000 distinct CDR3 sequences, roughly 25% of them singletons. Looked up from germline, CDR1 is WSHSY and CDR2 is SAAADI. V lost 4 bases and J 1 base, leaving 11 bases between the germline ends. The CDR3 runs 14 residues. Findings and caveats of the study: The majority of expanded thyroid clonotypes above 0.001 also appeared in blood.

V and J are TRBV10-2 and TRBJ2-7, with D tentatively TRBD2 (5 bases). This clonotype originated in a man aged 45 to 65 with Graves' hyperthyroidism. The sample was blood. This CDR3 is CASSVLATSYEQYF. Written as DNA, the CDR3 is TGCGCCAGCAGTGTTTTAGCGACATCCTACGAGCAGTACTTC.